Listed here is a single T cell receptor (beta chain). The antigen remains undetermined. Vbeta (60) and Jbeta (13) primers were used in the PCR. Clones were read by immunoSEQ multiplex PCR, and TCRdb kept only the in-frame ones, dropping some. The sample holds about 120,000 clones, over 70% seen once. These data belong to a study of cytomegalovirus exposure and HLA in healthy donors. Points from the study as a whole: An analysis done earlier found most TCR beta V segments productive about 90% or about 30% of the time. There was a cluster of highly shared sequence variants that was likely a sequencing artifact. With high specificity and sensitivity, the classifier reportedly diagnosed cytomegalovirus status.

V lost 2 bases, J lost 3 bases, and 9 bases lay in between. CDR1 and CDR2 (germline): SGHNT, YYREEE (reference sequence). The CDR3 has 14 residues. The sequencing input was PBMCs. This TCR was recovered from a woman in her fifties or sixties in good health and CMV-seronegative. J is TRBJ2-1 and V is TRBV5-4, with D hard to call. The CDR3 bases are TGTGCCAGCAGCTTAAGCTCCATCTACAATGAGCAGTTCTTC. It codes for CASSLSSIYNEQFF.